This T cell receptor beta chain was obtained from a study of regulatory T cells in long-lasting Graves disease. The time point was: newly diagnosed GD, antithyroid drugs for less than 3 months. From RNA extracted from PBMCs, the TCR library was made. V was pared by 3 bases and J by 3 bases, with 12 bases between. CDR3 length: 14 amino acids. Germline lookup yields CDR1 MGHDK and CDR2 SYGVNS. Researchers made TCR beta libraries by using iRepertoire HTBI primers and running Arm-PCR on CDR3 regions. One entry per CDR3 protein, called by TCRdb with MiXCR from the multiplex PCR reads. The sample carries hundreds of thousands of distinct CDR3 sequences, approximately 12% recorded once. The same specimen was also included in a second study, on T cells in Graves' hyperthyroidism and ophthalmopathy. That study reports: Hyperthyroidism of Graves' type that showed no ophthalmopathy progression within 18 months was stable.

The J gene is TRBJ2-7, the V gene TRBV25-1; D is perhaps TRBD1 (6 bases). The sequence was collected from a young man with Graves disease. The specimen was peripheral blood mononuclear cells (PBMCs), collected at new diagnosis, from a patient treated with antithyroid drugs. The CDR3 bases are TGTGCCAGCAGTGAGCACAGGGAATACTACGAGCAGTACTTC. Translation gives CASSEHREYYEQYF.